The rows below give T cell receptor beta chains drawn from one sample of a study of T-cell reconstitution after alpha-beta-depleted transplantation in children. One entry per CDR3 protein results from TCRdb running MiXCR on the PCR reads. The repertoire consists of approximately 98,000 distinct CDR3 sequences, with around 6.4% occurring once and the leading ten covering roughly 25%. Sequences were derived from PBMCs, mostly from graft donor cells, sampled 360 days after TCRalphabeta/CD19-depleted stem cell transplant. The receptors derive from a male patient between 2 and 15 years old who had a stem cell transplant for acute lymphoblastic leukemia, so the T cells may come from the graft donor. CDR3s include the opening cysteine and the closing phenylalanine or tryptophan. The D gene is left open where the match is weak. Clone size is shown for a subset of rows, as once, few, many or a class of expanded clone.

>TRBV7-9|NA|TRBJ2-5|few
TGTGCCAGCAGCTTTCCGGGATTACAAGAGACCCAGTACTTC
CASSFPGLQETQYF
>TRBV12-3/TRBV12-4|TRBD2|TRBJ2-2|many
TGTGCCAGCAGTTTAGAGGTTCTAGCGGGGCCCGCGAACACCGGGGAGCTGTTTTTT
CASSLEVLAGPANTGELFF
>TRBV7-9|NA|TRBJ2-7|few
TGTGCCAGCGGTTCACCCAGGGACACCCTCTACGAGCAGTACTTC
CASGSPRDTLYEQYF
>TRBV11-2|TRBD1|TRBJ2-3|NA
TGTGCCAGCAGCTTAGGGAGGGACAGGGTAAAAGATACGCAGTATTTT
CASSLGRDRVKDTQYF
>TRBV4-1|NA|TRBJ2-7|NA
TGCGCCAGCAGCCAAGCATATGGGGACGGACCCCCCTACGAGCAGTACTTC
CASSQAYGDGPPYEQYF
>TRBV2|TRBD2|TRBJ2-3|many
TGTGCCACCCTGACTAGCGGGGGGGTAGTTACGCAGTATTTT
CATLTSGGVVTQYF
>TRBV4-2|TRBD2|TRBJ2-3|many
TGTGCCAGCAGCCCGTGGGGACTCGGGACTAGCGGGGACCTGGACACAGATACGCAGTATTTT
CASSPWGLGTSGDLDTDTQYF
>TRBV20-1|NA|TRBJ1-2|NA
TGCAGTGCTCGCCTTCTAGACACCTATGGCTACACCTTC
CSARLLDTYGYTF
>TRBV4-2|NA|TRBJ1-2|many
TGTGCCAGCAGCCCCGACAGTTACCGCTACACCTTC
CASSPDSYRYTF
>TRBV28|NA|TRBJ1-4|NA
TGTGCCAGCAGTCCTGCTGGAGATGAAAAACTGTTTTTT
CASSPAGDEKLFF
>TRBV3-1|NA|TRBJ2-1|many
TGTGCCAGCAGCCAAGATACTGGGGCCTACAATGAGCAGTTCTTC
CASSQDTGAYNEQFF
>TRBV7-7|TRBD2|TRBJ2-7|NA
TGTGCTAGCAGCCGGGGACTAGCAGACGAGCAGTACTTC
CASSRGLADEQYF
>TRBV6-5|NA|TRBJ1-6|NA
TGTGCCAGCAGTTACTCGGGGACCGGGAATTCACCCCTCCACTTT
CASSYSGTGNSPLHF
>TRBV18|NA|TRBJ2-7|many
TGTGCCAGCTCACAACAGGGGACTCCCTACGAGCAGTACTTC
CASSQQGTPYEQYF
>TRBV19|NA|TRBJ2-7|NA
TGTGCCAGTAACCCAGGGGCGCCCAACGAGCAGTACTTC
CASNPGAPNEQYF
>TRBV19|TRBD1|TRBJ1-5|NA
TGTGCCAGTACCGATCCAGGGGGAAGGCCCCAGCATTTT
CASTDPGGRPQHF
>TRBV5-8|NA|TRBJ1-5|NA
TGTGCCAGCAGCTTGGATTTGGGGGGCCCAAATCAGCCCCAGCATTTT
CASSLDLGGPNQPQHF
>TRBV6-1|TRBD2|TRBJ2-5|many
TGTGCCAGCAGTGTAGCGGGAACTCAAGAGACCCAGTACTTC
CASSVAGTQETQYF
>TRBV27|NA|TRBJ1-2|NA
TGTGCCAGCAGTTTATGGGCGCCTATATCTAACTATGGCTACACCTTC
CASSLWAPISNYGYTF
>TRBV5-1|TRBD1|TRBJ1-2|NA
TGCGCCAGCAGACCCGTCGAACAGGGGGCATTTGGCTACACCTTC
CASRPVEQGAFGYTF
>TRBV4-3|NA|TRBJ2-3|many
TGCGCCAGCAGCCAGTCCCAGGGGGATACGCAGTATTTT
CASSQSQGDTQYF
>TRBV10-3|TRBD2|TRBJ2-2|NA
TGTGCCATCAGTGAGGACGGACTAGGCTTTAATTCCGGGGAGCTGTTTTTT
CAISEDGLGFNSGELFF
>TRBV11-1|NA|TRBJ2-7|NA
TGTGCCAGCAGCTTACTCCTAGCGGTGGATAGGGGGAAGAGGGTCTACGAGCAGGACTTC
CASSLLLAVDRGKRVYEQDF